Each of the 26 T cell receptor beta chains below was sequenced from the same sample in a study of blood T cell repertoires in COVID-19. This table comes from immunoSEQ multiplex PCR, and its TCRdb copy is limited to in-frame clones, with some not included. The sample contains about 140,000 clones, just under 90% of which appear only once. Sequencing was carried out using peripheral blood. The receptor source for this set is a woman older than 75 with acute or convalescent COVID-19.

The chain recombines TRBV6-5 with TRBJ2-7; 9 positions match TRBD1. The germline gives CDR1 MNHEY, CDR2 SVGAGI. Trimming took 7 bases from V and 5 from J; bases not matched to a gene: 9. CDR3 length: 14 residues. The CDR3 protein is CASTSTGGRHEQYF. DNA of the CDR3: TGTGCCAGCACCTCGACAGGGGGGCGCCACGAGCAGTACTTC.

CDR3 sequence: CASSYYPRENGYTF. As DNA, the CDR3 is TGTGCCAGCAGTTACTATCCCAGGGAAAATGGCTACACCTTC. The chain has TRBV6-5 and TRBJ1-2; D may be TRBD1 (5 bases). The germline CDR1 and CDR2 sequences are MNHEY and SVGAGI. V was trimmed by 1 base and J by 6 bases, leaving 12 bases between them. This CDR3 region has 14 residues.

The chain carries TRBV5-4 and TRBJ1-3; the match to TRBD1 covers 8 bases. Germline CDR1 and CDR2: SGHNT and YYREEE (reference sequence). The CDR3 is made up of 16 amino acids. The V and J ends lost 4 bases and 1 base, in that order; junction bases with no gene match: 7. The CDR3 coding sequence is TGTGCCAGCAGCCACGGACAGGGTGGGTCTGGAAACACCATATATTTT. It yields the protein CASSHGQGGSGNTIYF.

This clone was found a few times. DNA of the CDR3: TGTGCCAGCAGCTTAACAGGGGATGGGACTGAAGCTTTCTTT. Its protein product is CASSLTGDGTEAFF. The V call is TRBV11-1, the J call TRBJ1-1, with 7 bases fitting TRBD1. Germline assignment: CDR1 SGHAT and CDR2 FQDESV (reference sequence). Germline trimming cut 2 bases from V and 5 bases from J; bases unmatched to any gene: 5. CDR3 length equals 14 residues. Variable domain in full (rest from reference TRBV11-1 and TRBJ1-1): EAEVAQSPRYKITEKSQAVAFWCDPISGHATLYWYRQILGQGPELLVQFQDESVVDDSQLPKDRFSAERLKGVDSTLKIQPAELGDSAMYLCASSLTGDGTEAFFGQGTRLTVV.

The V gene is TRBV5-4, the J gene TRBJ1-6, with D unclear. Deletions cut 1 base from V and 7 bases from J, with 6 bases between. Looked up from germline, CDR1 is SGHNT and CDR2 is YYREEE (reference sequence). The CDR3 totals 13 residues. The CDR3 DNA follows: TGTGCCAGCAGCTTGTCGGGAAATTCACCCCTCCACTTT. Residues: CASSLSGNSPLHF.

The chain couples TRBV7-3 to TRBJ1-1; D is undetermined. CDR3 size: 14 residues. Per germline, CDR1 SGHTA and CDR2 FQGTGA. The V gene lost 2 bases and the J gene lost 0 bases, with 7 bases spanning the gap. The DNA for the CDR3 is TGTGCCAGCAGCTTACTGGCCATGAACACTGAAGCTTTCTTT. This sequence encodes CASSLLAMNTEAFF.

The chain recombines TRBV2 with TRBJ1-5; tentatively, D is TRBD1 (5 bases). CDR1 and CDR2 (germline): SNHLY, FYNNEI. Trimming took 6 bases from V and 5 from J, leaving 23 bases between them. The length of the CDR3 is 17 residues. CDR3 in DNA: TGTGCCAGCAGCCCCCTTGATCGGCCCTCAGGGTATCAGCCCCAGCATTTT. It codes for CASSPLDRPSGYQPQHF.

The V gene is TRBV5-1, the J gene TRBJ2-3; D perhaps matches TRBD1 (6 bases). The ends were cut back, 5 bases at V and 2 bases at J, with 9 bases in the middle. The CDR3 runs to 13 residues. The germline CDR1 and CDR2 sequences are SGHRS and YFSETQ. For the CDR3, the DNA is TGCGCCAGCAGGGGGGCTCTCACAGATACGCAGTATTTT. Residues: CASRGALTDTQYF.

The chain is built from TRBV24-1 and TRBJ2-1; TRBD1 might be the D (6 bases). The CDR3 covers 13 residues. From germline, CDR1 is KGHDR and CDR2 SFDVKD. Trimming took off 2 bases at V and 9 bases at J, with 10 bases between the two ends. The CDR3 sequence is CATSDSGTSEQFF. The CDR3 DNA reads as TGTGCCACCAGTGATTCCGGGACATCTGAGCAGTTCTTC.

The rearrangement joins TRBV7-9 to TRBJ1-1; no reliable D call. CDR1 and CDR2 (germline): SEHNR, FQNEAQ (reference sequence). CDR3 length equals 17 residues. With 1 base removed from V and 0 bases from J, the gap between germline ends came to 15 bases. In DNA, the CDR3 is TGTGCCAGCAGCTTAGGAGGGTCAGAGGCGATGAACACTGAAGCTTTCTTT. Translating gives CASSLGGSEAMNTEAFF.

The chain has TRBV28 and TRBJ1-1; D perhaps matches TRBD1 (6 bases). CDR1 and CDR2 (germline): MDHEN, SYDVKM. The CDR3 has 15 amino acids. Trimming took 1 base from V and 2 from J, leaving 11 bases between them. This CDR3 is CASSLYRTANTEAFF. The CDR3 DNA sequence: TGTGCCAGCAGTTTATATAGGACAGCCAACACTGAAGCTTTCTTT.

This clone was seen a handful of times. This rearrangement joins TRBV6-5 to TRBJ2-7; D possibly corresponds to TRBD1 (5 bases). Germline values: CDR1 MNHEY, CDR2 SVGAGI. CDR3 length equals 12 residues. The germline V and J ends were trimmed by 6 bases and 3 bases, with 9 bases remaining between them. CDR3 bases: TGTGCCAGCAGAACAGGTTTCTACGAGCAGTACTTC. Translated: CASRTGFYEQYF.

The J gene is TRBJ1-3, the V gene TRBV5-1; tentatively, D is TRBD1 (6 bases). Trimming removed 7 bases at V and 2 bases at J, with 10 bases between. The CDR3 has 13 amino acids. Germline CDR1 and CDR2: SGHRS and YFSETQ. CDR3 in DNA: TGCGCCAGCTCGACAGGCGCTGGAAACACCATATATTTT. The encoded protein is CASSTGAGNTIYF. The whole variable domain, remainder taken from reference TRBV5-1 and TRBJ1-3, is KAGVTQTPRYLIKTRGQQVTLSCSPISGHRSVSWYQQTPGQGLQFLFEYFSETQRNKGNFPGRFSGRQFSNSRSEMNVSTLELGDSALYLCASSTGAGNTIYFGEGSWLTVV.

This chain links TRBV29-1 with TRBJ1-2, with a tentative D call TRBD1 (5 bases). The CDR3 contains 12 residues. Germline V gives CDR1 SQVTM, CDR2 ANQGSEA. The ends were cut back, 1 base at V and 4 bases at J, with 7 bases in the middle. Here the CDR3 DNA reads TGCAGCGTTGAAGCAGGGTTCTATGGCTACACCTTC. It codes for CSVEAGFYGYTF.

The chain recombines TRBV19 with TRBJ1-3; 7 positions agree with TRBD1. CDR3 length: 15 amino acids. Germline CDR1 and CDR2: LNHDA and SQIVND (reference sequence). Unmatched junction bases numbered 8, after V lost 5 bases and J lost 4 bases. The CDR3 DNA follows: TGTGCCAGTAGTGCGTACAGGGGTGACGGAAACACCATATATTTT. Amino acids: CASSAYRGDGNTIYF.

The rearrangement links TRBV12-3 or TRBV12-4 to TRBJ1-1; D remains ambiguous. Trimming cost V 10 bases and J 8 bases, with 14 bases left between them. The CDR3 has 11 residues. The CDR3 loop reads CATSKTREAFF. The CDR3 region has the DNA TGTGCCACCTCCAAGACAAGAGAAGCTTTCTTT.

The V and J genes are TRBV13 and TRBJ1-6; 8 nucleotides agree with TRBD1. The V segment lost 5 bases and the J segment 14 bases; nucleotides outside the gene matches: 14. Germline V CDR1 and CDR2: PRHDT, FYEKMQ (reference sequence). CDR3 length equals 15 residues. The chain's CDR3 is CASSDRDRSPSTLHF. For the CDR3, the DNA is TGTGCCAGCAGCGATAGGGACAGGAGCCCCAGCACCCTCCACTTT.

The rearrangement uses TRBV5-1 and TRBJ1-1, with unresolved D. Trimming removed 0 bases at V and 5 bases at J, with 17 bases between. The CDR3 length is 16 residues. The germline CDR1 and CDR2 sequences are SGHRS and YFSETQ. CDR3 coding DNA: TGCGCCAGCAGCTTGGGTACTATCAGAATCGGGACTGAAGCTTTCTTT. This sequence encodes CASSLGTIRIGTEAFF.

This chain links TRBV5-1 with TRBJ1-5; 9 bases map to TRBD1. There are 19 residues in the CDR3. Germline V gives CDR1 SGHRS, CDR2 YFSETQ. V shed 5 bases and J 0 bases; nucleotides not matched to a gene: 15. CDR3 sequence reads: CASRGRDRENVYSNQPQHF. CDR3 DNA: TGCGCCAGCAGGGGCCGGGACAGGGAAAACGTATATAGCAATCAGCCCCAGCATTTT. Combining the CDR3 with reference TRBV5-1 and TRBJ1-5 gives the whole variable domain KAGVTQTPRYLIKTRGQQVTLSCSPISGHRSVSWYQQTPGQGLQFLFEYFSETQRNKGNFPGRFSGRQFSNSRSEMNVSTLELGDSALYLCASRGRDRENVYSNQPQHFGDGTRLSIL.

V is TRBV10-3 and J is TRBJ2-2, with 9 bases lining up with TRBD1. The CDR3 sequence is 16 residues long. V was clipped by 5 bases and J by 3 bases; unmatched bases: 7. CDR1 and CDR2 (germline): ENHRY, SYGVKD. The CDR3 here is CAISPGTGSHTGELFF. As DNA, the CDR3 is TGTGCCATCAGTCCCGGGACAGGGTCTCACACCGGGGAGCTGTTTTTT.

The J gene is TRBJ2-2, the V gene TRBV19; 7 bases line up with TRBD1. V was pared by 6 bases and J by 6 bases, with 7 bases of the junction left unmatched. This CDR3 is built from 14 residues. The V gene's germline CDR1 is LNHDA and CDR2 SQIVND (reference sequence). The CDR3: CASRRQGLAGELFF. Here the CDR3 DNA reads TGTGCCAGTAGGAGACAGGGATTGGCCGGGGAGCTGTTTTTT.

The chain employs TRBV18 and TRBJ1-4; 9 bases align to TRBD1. Germline V gives CDR1 KGHSH, CDR2 LQKENI. CDR3 length: 17 amino acids. J was trimmed by 3 bases and V by 2 bases; bases with no gene match: 7. CDR3 sequence (DNA): TGTGCCAGCTCACCATTCGGACAGGGGATTGCTAATGAAAAACTGTTTTTT. Its translation is CASSPFGQGIANEKLFF. Combining the CDR3 with reference TRBV18 and TRBJ1-4 gives the whole variable domain NAGVMQNPRHLVRRRGQEARLRCSPMKGHSHVYWYRQLPEEGLKFMVYLQKENIIDESGMPKERFSAEFPKEGPSILRIQQVVRGDSAAYFCASSPFGQGIANEKLFFGSGTQLSVL.

This rearrangement joins TRBV5-1 to TRBJ1-1; weak D call: TRBD1 (6 bases). CDR3 length: 15 residues. V lost 1 base, J lost 3 bases, and 13 bases lay in between. CDR1 is SGHRS, CDR2 YFSETQ, per germline. This CDR3 is CASSLSARGYTEAFF. The CDR3 nucleotides are TGCGCCAGCAGCTTGTCTGCCAGGGGTTACACTGAAGCTTTCTTT.

The J gene is TRBJ1-2, the V gene TRBV7-2; a weak D match, TRBD1 (6 bases). The V end was cut by 1 base, the J end by 3 bases, with 15 bases between. Germline lookup yields CDR1 SGHTA and CDR2 FQGNSA. CDR3 length equals 16 residues. The CDR3 reads CASSLVWAHRDYGYTF. The CDR3 DNA is TGTGCCAGCAGCTTAGTCTGGGCTCACAGGGACTATGGCTACACCTTC.

The chain recombines TRBV28 with TRBJ2-7, with D tentatively TRBD1 (6 bases). Trimming cost V 11 bases and J 2 bases, with 25 bases left between them. CDR1 is MDHEN and CDR2 is SYDVKM in the germline V gene. This CDR3 is built from 16 residues. CDR3 DNA sequence: TGTGCCGCCAACCCCCGCATGGGCCAGGGGACCTACGAGCAGTACTTC. As protein: CAANPRMGQGTYEQYF.

This sequence joins TRBV5-1 and TRBJ2-3, with 9 bases lining up with TRBD2. The CDR3 runs 14 residues. Germline trimming cut 4 bases from V and 5 bases from J; bases unmatched to any gene: 5. Germline lookup yields CDR1 SGHRS and CDR2 YFSETQ. DNA of the CDR3: TGCGCCAGCAGCGATCCTAGCGGGGAAGATACGCAGTATTTT. Protein product: CASSDPSGEDTQYF.